There are a few counts of the clone carrying this TCR beta chain. The antigen is undetermined. This sample is part of a study of T-cell reconstitution after alpha-beta-depleted transplantation in children. Points from the study as a whole: Counts and diversity of T cells one year after transplant came mostly from newly produced T cells. Roughly two months post-transplant, alpha-beta T cells reportedly originated from several hundred graft clones that had expanded.

Unique molecular identifiers tagged the TCRbeta library. TCRdb re-called the PCR reads through MiXCR, storing one row per CDR3 protein. This table has about 210,000 distinct CDR3 sequences, roughly a sixth appearing once. Germline lookup yields CDR1 SNHLY and CDR2 FYNNEI. V gave up 9 bases and J gave up 0 bases, with 14 bases separating them. The CDR3 contains 14 residues. The chain is built from TRBV2 and TRBJ1-1, with a weak D call TRBD1 (6 bases). The TCR comes from a male patient under 10 years old who had a stem cell transplant for acute lymphoblastic leukemia, so the T cells may come from the graft donor. The material was PBMCs, mostly from graft donor cells, obtained 360 days after TCRalphabeta/CD19-depleted stem cell transplant. The CDR3 spells CARQGRDMNTEAFF. The CDR3, as DNA: TGTGCCAGACAGGGACGAGACATGAACACTGAAGCTTTCTTT.